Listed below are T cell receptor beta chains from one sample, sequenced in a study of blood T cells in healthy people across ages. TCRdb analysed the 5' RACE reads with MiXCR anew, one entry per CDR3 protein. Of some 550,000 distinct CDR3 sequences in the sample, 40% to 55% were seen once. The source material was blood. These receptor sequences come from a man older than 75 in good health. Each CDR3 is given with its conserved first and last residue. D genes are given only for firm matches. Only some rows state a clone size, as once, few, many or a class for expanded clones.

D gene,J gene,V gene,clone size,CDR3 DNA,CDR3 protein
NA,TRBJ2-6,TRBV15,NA,TGTGCCACCAGCAGAGGGCAGATCTCTGGGGCCAACGTCCTGACTTTC,CATSRGQISGANVLTF
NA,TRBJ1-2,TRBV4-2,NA,TGTGCCAGCAGCCAGATAGACAGAAACTATGGCTACACCTTC,CASSQIDRNYGYTF
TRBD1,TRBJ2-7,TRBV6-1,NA,TGTGCCATGGCCCCTGGACAGGGCCACCGGGAGCAGTACTTC,CAMAPGQGHREQYF
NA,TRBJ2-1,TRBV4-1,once,TGCGCCAGCAGCCAAGTAACGTCTCTCAACAATGAGCAGTTCTTC,CASSQVTSLNNEQFF
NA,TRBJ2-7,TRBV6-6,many,TGTGCCAGCAGTTACCCGACCCCCGGGCAAAGTATTTCGGAGCAGTACTTC,CASSYPTPGQSISEQYF
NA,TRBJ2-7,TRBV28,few,TGTGCCAGCAGGGCGGGACAGTGGGATCGTTCCTACGAGCAGTACTTC,CASRAGQWDRSYEQYF
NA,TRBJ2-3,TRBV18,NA,TGTGCCAGCTCACCAGCCCCAGATACGCAGTATTTT,CASSPAPDTQYF
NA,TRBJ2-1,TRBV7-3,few,TGTGCCAGCAGCTCCCGAGGCGGGATTGCCTACAATGAGCAGTTCTTC,CASSSRGGIAYNEQFF
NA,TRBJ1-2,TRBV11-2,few,TGTGCCAGCAGCGTAGCTCGCTGGGATGGCTACACCTTC,CASSVARWDGYTF
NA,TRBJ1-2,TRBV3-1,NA,TGTGCCAGCAGCCAAGATCGTACACAAGAGGTCTATGGCTACACCTTC,CASSQDRTQEVYGYTF
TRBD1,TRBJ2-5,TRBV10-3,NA,TGTGCCATCAGTGTCGAACTCCCAGGACAGGGCAAAGAAGAGACCCAGTACTTC,CAISVELPGQGKEETQYF
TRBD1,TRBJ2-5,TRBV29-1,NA,TGCAGCGTTGAACACAGGGGGGAGACCCAGTACTTC,CSVEHRGETQYF
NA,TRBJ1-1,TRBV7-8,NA,TGTGCCAGCAGCGTCGATCTCCGGGCACCAGCTTTCTTT,CASSVDLRAPAFF
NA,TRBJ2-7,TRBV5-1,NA,TGCGCCAGCAACCCCGGTCGGCGGGACTTCTCCTACGAGCAGTACTTC,CASNPGRRDFSYEQYF
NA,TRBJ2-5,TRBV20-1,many,TGCAGTGCTAGAGTCGGAGGGCAAGAGACCCAGTACTTC,CSARVGGQETQYF
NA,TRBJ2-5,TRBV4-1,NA,TGCGCCAGCAGCCAAGACGAAAGTCTAAAAGAGACCCAGTACTTC,CASSQDESLKETQYF
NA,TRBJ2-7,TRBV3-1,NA,TGTGCCAGCAGTCAGGGGATCCGCTCCTACGAGCAGTACTTC,CASSQGIRSYEQYF
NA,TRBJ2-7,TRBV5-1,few,TGCGCCAGCAGCTTTGAGGACTTCTACGAGCAGTACTTC,CASSFEDFYEQYF
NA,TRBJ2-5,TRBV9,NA,TGTGCCAGCAGCGTAGGGGCTAGCGCCAATCGGAATGAGCAGTACTTC,CASSVGASANRNEQYF
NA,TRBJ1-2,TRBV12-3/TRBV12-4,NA,TGTGCCAGCAGCTTTGGTCCGGGGGCCAATGGCTACACCTTC,CASSFGPGANGYTF
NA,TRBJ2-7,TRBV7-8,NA,TGTGCCAGCAGCTTAGAACCAGGGTACTACGAGCAGTACTTC,CASSLEPGYYEQYF
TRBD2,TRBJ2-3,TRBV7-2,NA,TGTGCCAGCAGCCGAGGACTAGCGGGAAAAACTAGCACAGATACGCAGTATTTT,CASSRGLAGKTSTDTQYF
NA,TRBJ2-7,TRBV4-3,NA,TGCGCCAGCAGCCAAGTGAAGGGGTACGAGCAGTACTTC,CASSQVKGYEQYF
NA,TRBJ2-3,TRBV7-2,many,TGTGCCAGCAGCTTAAATATTAACCGACCAAACACAGATACGCAGTATTTT,CASSLNINRPNTDTQYF
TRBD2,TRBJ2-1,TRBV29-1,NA,TGCAGCGCTCAGATTGGACTAGCGGGAAGCAATGAGCAGTTCTTC,CSAQIGLAGSNEQFF
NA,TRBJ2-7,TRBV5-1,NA,TGCGCCAGCAGCGTAGCCAGGGGACCAACCGAGCAGTACTTC,CASSVARGPTEQYF
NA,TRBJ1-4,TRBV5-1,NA,TGCGCCAGCAGCCCAGGCCTAGGACCTAATGAAAAACTGTTTTTT,CASSPGLGPNEKLFF
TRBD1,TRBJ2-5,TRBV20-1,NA,TGCAGTGCTAGTCCGGACAGGGTCGGTGAGACCCAGTACTTC,CSASPDRVGETQYF
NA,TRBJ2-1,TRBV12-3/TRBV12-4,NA,TGTGCCAGCAGCTCAAATCTAGAGACCCAGTTCTTC,CASSSNLETQFF
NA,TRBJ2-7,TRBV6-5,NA,TGTGCCAGCAGTACACCGGGCTCCTACGAGCAGTACTTC,CASSTPGSYEQYF
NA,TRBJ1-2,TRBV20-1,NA,TGCAGTGCTAGGCAGACAGGCCACTATGGCTACACCTTC,CSARQTGHYGYTF
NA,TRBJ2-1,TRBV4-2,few,TGTGCCAGCAGCCAAGTACAGGGCGGTGTTGGCGATGAGCAGTTCTTC,CASSQVQGGVGDEQFF
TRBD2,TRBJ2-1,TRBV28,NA,TGTGCCAGCATCCCGAGCGGGAGGACCTACAATGAGCAGTTCTTC,CASIPSGRTYNEQFF
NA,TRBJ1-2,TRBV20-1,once,TGCAGTGCTGCTCGCTGGGCCCTCTATGGCTACACCTTC,CSAARWALYGYTF
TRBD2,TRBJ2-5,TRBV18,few,TGTGCCAGCTCACAGCGACTAGCGGGAAACCAAGAGACCCAGTACTTC,CASSQRLAGNQETQYF
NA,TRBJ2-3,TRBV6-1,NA,TGTGCCAGCAGTGTACTAGGAGGGAGGTCCACAGATACGCAGTATTTT,CASSVLGGRSTDTQYF
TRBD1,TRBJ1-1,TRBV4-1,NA,TGCGCCAGCAGCGCAGAGGGGAAGGGGGCGTTCGCTGAAGCTTTCTTT,CASSAEGKGAFAEAFF
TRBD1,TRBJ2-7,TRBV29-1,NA,TGCAGCGTCGTTGGAGGGGACAGGGGCCCCTACGAGCAGTACTTC,CSVVGGDRGPYEQYF
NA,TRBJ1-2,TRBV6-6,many,TGTGCCAGCAGTTACTCTCGTCCGTCGGAGGGCTACACCTTC,CASSYSRPSEGYTF
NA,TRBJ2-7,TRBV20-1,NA,TGCAGTGCTGGGATGGACGGACGGCCTTACGAGCAGTACTTC,CSAGMDGRPYEQYF
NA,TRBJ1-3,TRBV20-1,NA,TGCAGTGCTATCCGAGGCTCCTCTGGAAACACCATATATTTT,CSAIRGSSGNTIYF
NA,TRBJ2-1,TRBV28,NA,TGTGCCAGCAGTTTTCTTCGGGCAGGGCAGATTGAGCAGTTCTTC,CASSFLRAGQIEQFF
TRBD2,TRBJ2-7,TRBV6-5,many,TGTGCCAGCAGTTACTCGACTAGCGGGGCCTCCTTAGCCTACGAGCAGTACTTC,CASSYSTSGASLAYEQYF
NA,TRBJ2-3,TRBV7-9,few,TGTGCCAGCAGCGCCTGGCTGTCGAGGACGACAGATACGCAGTATTTT,CASSAWLSRTTDTQYF
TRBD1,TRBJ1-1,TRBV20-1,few,TGCAGTGCTGAAACCGGGACAGGGACGAACACTGAAGCTTTCTTT,CSAETGTGTNTEAFF
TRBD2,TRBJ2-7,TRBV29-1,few,TGCAGCGTTGCGGGACTAGCGGGAGGGCACGAGCAGTACTTC,CSVAGLAGGHEQYF
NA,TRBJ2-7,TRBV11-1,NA,TGTGCCAGCAGCTTATGGGTTCCCCTCACACTTACAGCTGGAGGCGGGGAGGTGTACGAGCAGTACTTC,CASSLWVPLTLTAGGGEVYEQYF
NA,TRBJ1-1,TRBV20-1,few,TGCAGTGCTAGAGAATTCGGGAGGGGGACACTTATGAACACTGAAGCTTTCTTT,CSAREFGRGTLMNTEAFF
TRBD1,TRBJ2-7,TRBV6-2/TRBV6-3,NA,TGTGCCAGCACTAAAAGGACAGGGGGCGACGAGCAGTACTTC,CASTKRTGGDEQYF
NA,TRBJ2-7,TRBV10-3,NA,TGTGCCATCAGTGATGGCAGATACGAGCAGTACTTC,CAISDGRYEQYF